What follows are 21 T cell receptor beta chains derived from one specimen sequenced in a study of T cell responses to AZD1222 COVID-19 vaccine (dated by TCRdb to about 2021). The library was produced with the immunoSEQ multiplex PCR assay. Not all clones reach the TCRdb copy of this immuneACCESS table, which keeps in-frame sequences only. Checked studies attribute under half of the gap to unresolved V genes and leave the rest unexplained. For this sample the table gives 95,000 to 150,000 clones, of which about 90% were detected only once. The ten biggest clones cover 1.1% of the sample. In light of the paper, this sample's time point label describes: baseline before first vaccination. The material was peripheral blood, obtained on day 0 of AZD1222 vaccination. All receptors come from an adult in good health.

The chain joins TRBV28 to TRBJ2-7; TRBD1 agrees at 10 bases. The CDR3 is 14 residues long. The germline V gene has CDR1 MDHEN and CDR2 SYDVKM. Unmatched junction bases numbered 7, after V lost 6 bases and J lost 5 bases. CDR3 coding DNA: TGTGCCAGCAGCTGGACAGGGGGTAAGAACGAGCAGTACTTC. This gives the protein CASSWTGGKNEQYF. Full variable domain (missing parts from reference TRBV28 and TRBJ2-7): DVKVTQSSRYLVKRTGEKVFLECVQDMDHENMFWYRQDPGLGLRLIYFSYDVKMKEKGDIPEGYSVSREKKERFSLILESASTNQTSMYLCASSWTGGKNEQYFGPGTRLTVT.

CDR3 DNA: TGTGCCAGCAGTCAGTGGGACAGGCATGGAAACACCATATATTTT. Its protein is CASSQWDRHGNTIYF. The chain combines TRBV6-5 with TRBJ1-3; TRBD1 aligns across 8 bases. The CDR3 is 15 amino acids. Germline CDR1 MNHEY, CDR2 SVGAGI. Trimming cost V 5 bases and J 3 bases; bases outside gene matches: 6.

This chain uses TRBV18 with TRBJ1-1, with D possibly TRBD1 on 5 matching bases. CDR3 length: 13 residues. Germline V gives CDR1 KGHSH, CDR2 LQKENI. V was trimmed by 2 bases and J by 5 bases, leaving 9 bases between them. The CDR3 loop reads CASSPNEGTEAFF. Here the CDR3 DNA reads TGTGCCAGCTCACCAAATGAGGGGACTGAAGCTTTCTTT.

This clone was seen only once. In nucleotides, the CDR3 is TGTGCCAGCAGCCAAGATAGCGGAAACTACAATGAGCAGTTCTTC. It codes for CASSQDSGNYNEQFF. The rearrangement uses TRBV4-2 and TRBJ2-1; TRBD2 might be the D (6 bases). CDR1 and CDR2 (germline): LGHNA, YNFKEQ. Trimming shortened V by 0 bases and J by 3 bases, and 9 bases separated the two germline ends. CDR3 length equals 15 residues.

The chain carries TRBV4-2 and TRBJ2-5; no clear D gene. V lost 0 bases, J lost 4 bases, and 9 bases lay in between. This CDR3 contains 14 residues. Germline V lookup: CDR1 LGHNA, CDR2 YNFKEQ. The CDR3 DNA is TGTGCCAGCAGCCAAGATGCGGTCGCAGAGACCCAGTACTTC. Protein sequence: CASSQDAVAETQYF.

The chain combines TRBV28 with TRBJ2-5; the match to TRBD1 covers 8 bases. The trim removed 6 bases at V and 4 bases at J, leaving 7 bases unmatched. CDR3 length: 14 amino acids. Germline assignment: CDR1 MDHEN and CDR2 SYDVKM. In nucleotides, the CDR3 is TGTGCCAGCAGACAAGACAGGGGAGGAGAGACCCAGTACTTC. It encodes CASRQDRGGETQYF.

This chain joins TRBV11-2 and TRBJ1-3, with D possibly TRBD1 on 5 matching bases. The CDR3 totals 15 residues. Trimming shortened V by 5 bases and J by 4 bases, and 15 bases separated the two germline ends. The germline V gene encodes CDR1 SGHAT and CDR2 FQNNGV. CDR3 in amino acids: CASSPMRGPGNTIYF. DNA of the CDR3: TGTGCCAGCAGCCCCATGAGGGGTCCCGGAAACACCATATATTTT.

This clone was found once. The chain links TRBV5-4 to TRBJ2-5; 8 bases are shared with TRBD2. Germline V gene lookup returns CDR1 SGHNT and CDR2 YYREEE (reference sequence). This CDR3 is built from 16 residues. The V and J ends lost 4 bases and 4 bases, in that order; junction bases with no gene match: 12. The CDR3 DNA sequence: TGTGCCAGCAGCGTACCCGGGACTAGAAAGGCAGAGACCCAGTACTTC. It translates to CASSVPGTRKAETQYF. Complete variable domain (other parts from reference TRBV5-4 and TRBJ2-5): ETGVTQSPTHLIKTRGQQVTLRCSSQSGHNTVSWYQQALGQGPQFIFQYYREEENGRGNFPPRFSGLQFPNYSSELNVNALELDDSALYLCASSVPGTRKAETQYFGPGTRLLVL.

The chain recombines TRBV18 with TRBJ2-7; the match to TRBD1 covers 8 bases. V trimming: 6 bases; J trimming: 3 bases; junction bases outside the gene matches: 7. Germline V lookup: CDR1 KGHSH, CDR2 LQKENI. CDR3 length: 14 residues. The chain's CDR3 is CASSTPGGIYEQYF. DNA for the CDR3: TGTGCCAGCTCCACCCCAGGGGGCATCTACGAGCAGTACTTC.

This chain connects TRBV7-2 to TRBJ1-1; D is unresolved. With 5 bases removed from V and 5 bases from J, the gap between germline ends came to 12 bases. Germline CDR1 reads SGHTA; CDR2 reads FQGNSA. This CDR3 is built from 13 residues. The CDR3: CASSADGETEAFF. CDR3 sequence (DNA): TGTGCCAGCAGCGCTGACGGGGAGACTGAAGCTTTCTTT.

This chain uses TRBV7-9 with TRBJ2-1, with TRBD2 identical over 12 bases. Losses at the gene ends were 1 base for V and 7 bases for J; bases not matched to a gene: 5. The CDR3 consists of 16 residues. CDR1 SEHNR and CDR2 FQNEAQ come from the germline V gene (reference sequence). The CDR3 region is CASSLGSSGRANEQFF. The CDR3 bases are TGTGCCAGCAGCTTAGGGTCTAGCGGGAGGGCTAATGAGCAGTTCTTC.

This chain uses TRBV6-6 with TRBJ1-1, with D tentatively TRBD1 (6 bases). Germline V lookup: CDR1 MNHNY, CDR2 SVGAGI (reference sequence). Trimming cost V 9 bases and J 1 base, with 21 bases left between them. The CDR3 is made up of 16 amino acids. The CDR3 loop is CASKLTPGAKNTEAFF. Here the CDR3 DNA reads TGTGCCAGTAAGCTTACCCCAGGGGCCAAGAACACTGAAGCTTTCTTT.

V usage is TRBV27 and J usage is TRBJ1-1; no firm D call. The germline V gene encodes CDR1 MNHEY and CDR2 SMNVEV (reference sequence). The CDR3 extends over 12 amino acids. Deletions cut 8 bases from V and 1 base from J, with 8 bases between. The CDR3 here is CASGVGNTEAFF. In DNA, the CDR3 is TGTGCCAGCGGAGTCGGGAACACTGAAGCTTTCTTT.

The chain uses TRBV3-1 (or the pseudogene TRBV3-2) and TRBJ2-2; D perhaps matches TRBD1 (6 bases). CDR1 and CDR2 (germline): LGHDT, YNNKEL (reference sequence). V lost 6 bases, J lost 6 bases, and 11 bases lay in between. This CDR3 comprises 13 residues. The CDR3 protein is CASSLQGSGELFF. The CDR3 bases are TGTGCCAGCAGTCTCCAGGGGTCCGGGGAGCTGTTTTTT.

V gene TRBV28 combines with J gene TRBJ1-5, with a tentative D call TRBD1 (6 bases). This CDR3 region has 15 residues. The V and J ends lost 6 bases and 10 bases respectively, with 22 bases between them. Per the germline V gene, CDR1 is MDHEN and CDR2 is SYDVKM. CDR3 sequence (DNA): TGTGCCAGCAGCCTACCTACAGGGACCTTGGGACCCCAGCATTTT. Protein sequence: CASSLPTGTLGPQHF. Looking up the rest from reference TRBV28 and TRBJ1-5 gives the full variable domain: DVKVTQSSRYLVKRTGEKVFLECVQDMDHENMFWYRQDPGLGLRLIYFSYDVKMKEKGDIPEGYSVSREKKERFSLILESASTNQTSMYLCASSLPTGTLGPQHFGDGTRLSIL.

The chain has TRBV21-1 and TRBJ2-5; TRBD1 was called by the table and not checked on the DNA. TRBV21-1 is shown as a pseudogene. The CDR3 is 15 amino acids. CDR3 loop: CARPGTGGRLETQYF. CDR3 coding DNA: TGTGCCAGACCCGGGACAGGGGGCCGGTTGGAGACCCAGTACTTC.

This chain uses TRBV29-1 with TRBJ1-3, with TRBD1 matching over 7 bases. The length of the CDR3 is 14 residues. V lost 3 bases, J lost 4 bases, and 6 bases stayed unmatched. Germline V lookup: CDR1 SQVTM, CDR2 ANQGSEA. CDR3 region: CSVDDRVGGNTIYF. The CDR3 coding sequence is TGCAGCGTTGACGACAGGGTCGGAGGAAACACCATATATTTT.

A few counts support this clone. J is TRBJ2-1 and V is TRBV7-3, with 10 bases matching TRBD2. V shed 4 bases and J 4 bases; nucleotides not matched to a gene: 1. The CDR3 is made up of 14 amino acids. Germline-derived CDR1 and CDR2 are SGHTA and FQGTGA. The CDR3 bases are TGTGCCAGCAGCTCTAGCGGGAGATACAATGAGCAGTTCTTC. Protein sequence: CASSSSGRYNEQFF.

The chain employs TRBV3-1 (or the pseudogene TRBV3-2) and TRBJ2-2, with D possibly TRBD2 on 6 matching bases. Trimming cost V 4 bases and J 5 bases, with 14 bases left between them. CDR1 and CDR2 (germline): LGHDT, YNNKEL (reference sequence). This CDR3 comprises 15 residues. The chain's CDR3 is CASSPRDFKTGELFF. In DNA, the CDR3 is TGTGCCAGCAGCCCCCGGGACTTTAAGACCGGGGAGCTGTTTTTT.

The chain is built from TRBV18 and TRBJ1-2; D perhaps matches TRBD1 (5 bases). Germline assignment: CDR1 KGHSH and CDR2 LQKENI. Trimming stripped 0 bases from V and 2 bases from J, with 10 bases between. The CDR3 covers 15 residues. CDR3 DNA: TGTGCCAGCTCACCACCAAGCGCAGGGAACTATGGCTACACCTTC. Protein: CASSPPSAGNYGYTF.

This chain uses TRBV5-1 with TRBJ2-7; TRBD2 aligns across 11 bases. The V and J ends lost 5 bases and 6 bases, in that order; junction bases with no gene match: 10. CDR3 size: 15 residues. Germline V gene data show CDR1 as SGHRS and CDR2 as YFSETQ. The DNA of the CDR3 is TGCGCCAGCAGTTTATTACTAGCGGGGGATTTCGAGCAGTACTTC. It yields the protein CASSLLLAGDFEQYF.